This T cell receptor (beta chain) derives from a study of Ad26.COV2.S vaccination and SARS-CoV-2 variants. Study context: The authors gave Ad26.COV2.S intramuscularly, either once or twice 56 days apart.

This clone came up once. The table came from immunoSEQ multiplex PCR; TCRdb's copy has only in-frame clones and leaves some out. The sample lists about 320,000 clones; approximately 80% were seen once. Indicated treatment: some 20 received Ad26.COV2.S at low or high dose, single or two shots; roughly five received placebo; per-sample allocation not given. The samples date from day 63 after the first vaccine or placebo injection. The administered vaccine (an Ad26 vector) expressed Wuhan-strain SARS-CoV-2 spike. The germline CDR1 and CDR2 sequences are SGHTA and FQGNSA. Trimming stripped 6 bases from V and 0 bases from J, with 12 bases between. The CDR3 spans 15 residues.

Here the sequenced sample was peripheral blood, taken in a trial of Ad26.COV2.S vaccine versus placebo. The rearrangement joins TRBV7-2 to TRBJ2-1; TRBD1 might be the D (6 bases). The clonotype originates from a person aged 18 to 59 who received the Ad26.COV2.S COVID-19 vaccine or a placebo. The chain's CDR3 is CASRVQGNSYNEQFF. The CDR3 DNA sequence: TGTGCCAGCAGGGTACAGGGTAACTCCTACAATGAGCAGTTCTTC.